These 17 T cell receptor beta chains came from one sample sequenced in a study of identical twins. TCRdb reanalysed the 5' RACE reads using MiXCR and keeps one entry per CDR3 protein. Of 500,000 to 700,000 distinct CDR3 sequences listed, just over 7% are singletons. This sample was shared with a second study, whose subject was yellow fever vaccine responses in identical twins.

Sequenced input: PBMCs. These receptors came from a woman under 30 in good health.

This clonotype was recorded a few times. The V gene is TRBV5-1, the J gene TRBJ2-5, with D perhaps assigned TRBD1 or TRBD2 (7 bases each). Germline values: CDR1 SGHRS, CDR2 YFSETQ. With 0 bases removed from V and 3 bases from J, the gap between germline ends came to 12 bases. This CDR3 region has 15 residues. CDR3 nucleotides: TGCGCCAGCAGCTTGGAGGGAGGGGGCGAAGAGACCCAGTACTTC. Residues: CASSLEGGGEETQYF.

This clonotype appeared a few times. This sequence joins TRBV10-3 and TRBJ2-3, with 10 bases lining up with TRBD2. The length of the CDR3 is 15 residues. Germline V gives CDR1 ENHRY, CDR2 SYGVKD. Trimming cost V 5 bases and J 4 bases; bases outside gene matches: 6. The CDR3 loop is CAISWLAGVSDTQYF. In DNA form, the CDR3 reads TGTGCCATCAGTTGGCTAGCGGGGGTTTCAGATACGCAGTATTTT.

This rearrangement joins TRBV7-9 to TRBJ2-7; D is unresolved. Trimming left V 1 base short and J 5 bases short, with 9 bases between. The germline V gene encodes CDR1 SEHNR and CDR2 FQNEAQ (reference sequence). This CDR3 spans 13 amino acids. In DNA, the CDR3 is TGTGCCAGCAGCTTAGTTGGTGCGAACGAGCAGTACGTC. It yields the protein CASSLVGANEQYV.

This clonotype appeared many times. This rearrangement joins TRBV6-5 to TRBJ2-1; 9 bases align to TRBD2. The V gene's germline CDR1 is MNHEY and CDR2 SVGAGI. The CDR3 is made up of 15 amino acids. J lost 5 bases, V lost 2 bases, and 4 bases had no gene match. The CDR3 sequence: CASSYTGTSHNEQFF. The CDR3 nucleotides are TGTGCCAGCAGTTACACCGGGACTAGCCACAATGAGCAGTTCTTC.

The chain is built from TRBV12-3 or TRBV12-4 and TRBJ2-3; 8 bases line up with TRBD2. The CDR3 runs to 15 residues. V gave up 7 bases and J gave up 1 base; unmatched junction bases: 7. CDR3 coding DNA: TGTGCCAGCACCCCGACTAGCGCAGGCACAGATACGCAGTATTTT. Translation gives CASTPTSAGTDTQYF.

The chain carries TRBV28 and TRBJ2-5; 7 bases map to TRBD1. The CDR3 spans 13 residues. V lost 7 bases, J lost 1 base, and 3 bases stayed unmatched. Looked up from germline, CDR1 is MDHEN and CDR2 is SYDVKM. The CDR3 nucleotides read TGTGCCAGCAAGGGGGCAGCCCAAGAGACCCAGTACTTC. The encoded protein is CASKGAAQETQYF.

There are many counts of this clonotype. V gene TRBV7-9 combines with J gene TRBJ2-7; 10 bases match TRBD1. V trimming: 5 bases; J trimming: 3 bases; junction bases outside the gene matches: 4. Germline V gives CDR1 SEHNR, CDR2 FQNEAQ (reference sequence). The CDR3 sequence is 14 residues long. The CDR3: CASSPGQGIYEQYV. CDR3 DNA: TGTGCCAGCAGCCCGGGACAGGGGATCTACGAGCAGTACGTC.

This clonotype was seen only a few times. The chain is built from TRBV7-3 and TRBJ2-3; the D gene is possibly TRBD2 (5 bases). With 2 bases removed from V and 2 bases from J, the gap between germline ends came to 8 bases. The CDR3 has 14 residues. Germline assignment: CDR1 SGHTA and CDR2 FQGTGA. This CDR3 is CASSLERHTDTQYF. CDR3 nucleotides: TGTGCCAGCAGCTTAGAGCGGCACACAGATACGCAGTATTTT.

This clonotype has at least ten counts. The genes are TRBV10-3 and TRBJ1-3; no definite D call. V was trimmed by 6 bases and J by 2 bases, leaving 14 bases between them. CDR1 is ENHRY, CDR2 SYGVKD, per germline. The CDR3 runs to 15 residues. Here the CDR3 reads CAIRPEESAGNTIYF. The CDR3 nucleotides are TGTGCCATCAGACCGGAAGAGTCCGCTGGAAACACCATATATTTT.

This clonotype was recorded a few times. The CDR3 coding sequence is TGTGCCAGCAGCTTAGACAAAGGGGTTGCCGCTGAAGCTTTCTTT. This encodes CASSLDKGVAAEAFF. V is TRBV7-6 and J is TRBJ1-1; possibly TRBD1 for D (5 bases). Trimming removed 1 base at V and 6 bases at J, with 15 bases between. The CDR3 covers 15 residues. Germline lookup yields CDR1 SGHVS and CDR2 FNYEAQ. Combining the CDR3 with reference TRBV7-6 and TRBJ1-1 gives the whole variable domain GAGVSQSPRYKVTKRGQDVALRCDPISGHVSLYWYRQALGQGPEFLTYFNYEAQQDKSGLPNDRFSAERPEGSISTLTIQRTEQRDSAMYRCASSLDKGVAAEAFFGQGTRLTVV.

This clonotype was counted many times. The CDR3 sequence: CSTPDSRNLYGYTF. The CDR3 nucleotides are TGCAGCACCCCGGACAGTCGAAACCTCTATGGCTACACCTTC. This chain joins TRBV29-1 and TRBJ1-2; possible D gene TRBD1, 6 bases. Germline V gives CDR1 SQVTM, CDR2 ANQGSEA. The CDR3 contains 14 residues. Trimming took 8 bases from V and 4 from J, leaving 20 bases between them.

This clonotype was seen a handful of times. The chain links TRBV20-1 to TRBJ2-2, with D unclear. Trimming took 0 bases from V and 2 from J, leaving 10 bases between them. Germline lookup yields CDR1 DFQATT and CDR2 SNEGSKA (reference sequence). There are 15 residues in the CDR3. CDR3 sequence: CSARDDRRNTGELFF. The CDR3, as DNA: TGCAGTGCTAGAGACGACCGGCGCAACACCGGGGAGCTGTTTTTT.

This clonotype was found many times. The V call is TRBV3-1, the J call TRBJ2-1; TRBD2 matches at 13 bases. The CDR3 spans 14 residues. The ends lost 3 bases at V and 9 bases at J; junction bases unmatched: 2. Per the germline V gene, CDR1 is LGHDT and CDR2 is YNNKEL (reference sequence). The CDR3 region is CASSQGLAGTEQFF. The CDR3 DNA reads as TGTGCCAGCAGCCAGGGACTAGCGGGAACTGAGCAGTTCTTC.

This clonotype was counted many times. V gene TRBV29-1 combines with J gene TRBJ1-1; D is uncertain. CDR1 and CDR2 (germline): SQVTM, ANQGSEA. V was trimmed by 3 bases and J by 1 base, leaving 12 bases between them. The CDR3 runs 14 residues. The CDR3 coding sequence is TGCAGCGTTGAGCGGGCAGGAGGGAACACTGAAGCTTTCTTT. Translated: CSVERAGGNTEAFF.

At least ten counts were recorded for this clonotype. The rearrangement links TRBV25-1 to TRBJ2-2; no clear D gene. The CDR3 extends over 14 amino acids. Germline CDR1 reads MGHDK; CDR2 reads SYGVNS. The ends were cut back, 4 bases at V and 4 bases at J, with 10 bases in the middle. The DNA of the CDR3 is TGTGCCAGCAGTGGTGCACTCGTCACCGGGGAGCTGTTTTTT. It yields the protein CASSGALVTGELFF. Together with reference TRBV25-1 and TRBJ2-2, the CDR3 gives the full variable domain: EADIYQTPRYLVIGTGKKITLECSQTMGHDKMYWYQQDPGMELHLIHYSYGVNSTEKGDLSSESTVSRIRTEHFPLTLESARPSHTSQYLCASSGALVTGELFFGEGSRLTVL.

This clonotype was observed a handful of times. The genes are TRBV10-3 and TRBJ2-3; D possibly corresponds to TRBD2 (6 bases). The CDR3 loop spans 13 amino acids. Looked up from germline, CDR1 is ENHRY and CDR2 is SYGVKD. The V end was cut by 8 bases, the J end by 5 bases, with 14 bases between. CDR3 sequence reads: CAIRGGPEDTQYF. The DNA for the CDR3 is TGTGCCATCCGCGGAGGGCCGGAAGATACGCAGTATTTT.

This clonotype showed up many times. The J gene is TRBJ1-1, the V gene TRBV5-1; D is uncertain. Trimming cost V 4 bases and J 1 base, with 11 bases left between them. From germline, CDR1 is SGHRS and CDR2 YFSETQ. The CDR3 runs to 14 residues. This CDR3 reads CASSLDRKNTEAFF. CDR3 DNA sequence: TGCGCCAGCAGCCTAGACCGTAAGAACACTGAAGCTTTCTTT.